This entry lists 28 T cell receptor beta chains sequenced from one sample in a study of cytomegalovirus exposure and HLA in healthy donors. Researchers ran the PCR with 60 Vbeta and 13 Jbeta primers. Profiled with immunoSEQ multiplex PCR; TCRdb holds only in-frame clones, not every one. The repertoire includes some 170,000 clones, just over 70% of them detected once, and around 2.3% sits in the top ten. Source material: PBMCs. These receptor sequences come from a human donor in good health.

The chain carries TRBV18 and TRBJ1-3, with D possibly TRBD1 on 6 matching bases. This CDR3 contains 15 residues. Trimming pared 2 bases from V and 4 bases from J, leaving 12 bases between. Germline V gene lookup returns CDR1 KGHSH and CDR2 LQKENI. As DNA, the CDR3 is TGTGCCAGCTCACCAACTACAGGGCCCGGAAACACCATATATTTT. This encodes CASSPTTGPGNTIYF.

V usage is TRBV4-3 and J usage is TRBJ2-5, with D possibly being TRBD1 (6 bases). The end of the DNA aligns better with TRBJ2-7, so the J call may be wrong. This CDR3 has 14 amino acids. The germline V gene encodes CDR1 LGHNA and CDR2 YSLEER. This chain's CDR3 is CASSQEGDNYEQYF. For the CDR3, the DNA is TGCGCCAGCAGCCAAGAGGGGGACAACTACGAGCAGTACTTC.

The J gene is TRBJ2-3, the V gene TRBV7-2; weak D call: TRBD1 (5 bases). V was cut by 6 bases and J by 6 bases, with 16 bases left in between. This CDR3 is built from 14 residues. Germline CDR1 and CDR2: SGHTA and FQGNSA. CDR3 sequence reads: CASRSPMGQDTQYF. Here the CDR3 DNA reads TGTGCCAGCAGATCCCCGATGGGGCAGGATACGCAGTATTTT.

The V and J genes are TRBV7-9 and TRBJ2-3; 7 bases fit TRBD2. The CDR3 sequence is 16 residues long. Germline V gene data show CDR1 as SEHNR and CDR2 as FQNEAQ (reference sequence). Trimming took 1 base from V and 1 from J; bases not matched to a gene: 5. The CDR3 protein is CASSLGRSGGTDTQYF. The DNA for the CDR3 is TGTGCCAGCAGCTTAGGTAGGAGCGGGGGCACAGATACGCAGTATTTT. Based on the CDR3 plus reference TRBV7-9 and TRBJ2-3, the full variable domain is DTGVSQNPRHKITKRGQNVTFRCDPISEHNRLYWYRQTLGQGPEFLTYFQNEAQLEKSRLLSDRFSAERPKGSFSTLEIQRTEQGDSAMYLCASSLGRSGGTDTQYFGPGTRLTVL.

The chain recombines TRBV6-5 with TRBJ1-4, with 8 nucleotides matching TRBD1. This CDR3 has 13 residues. Looked up from germline, CDR1 is MNHEY and CDR2 is SVGAGI. Germline trimming cut 6 bases from V and 8 bases from J; bases unmatched to any gene: 5. CDR3 DNA: TGTGCCAGCAGGGCCAGGGGGCGGGAAAAACTGTTTTTT. Translated, it gives CASRARGREKLFF.

A single count supports this clone. CDR3 sequence (DNA): TGTGCCAGCAGCTTAGGGCCGGGACTAGCGATAGCCGGGGAGCTGTTTTTT. Translated, it gives CASSLGPGLAIAGELFF. V gene TRBV11-2 combines with J gene TRBJ2-2, with 10 bases matching TRBD2. V lost 1 base and J lost 6; bases outside the gene matches: 8. Germline values: CDR1 SGHAT, CDR2 FQNNGV. The CDR3 spans 17 residues.

This clone was seen once. This sequence joins TRBV5-1 and TRBJ1-1, with D possibly being TRBD1 (5 bases). CDR3 length: 13 residues. Per germline, CDR1 SGHRS and CDR2 YFSETQ. With 4 bases removed from V and 1 base from J, the gap between germline ends came to 8 bases. The CDR3, as DNA: TGCGCCAGCAGCCAGACAGCGAACACTGAAGCTTTCTTT. It yields the protein CASSQTANTEAFF.

The chain carries TRBV19 and TRBJ2-7; D is possibly TRBD1 (5 bases). The CDR3 has 12 amino acids. The V gene lost 9 bases and the J gene lost 2 bases, with 11 bases spanning the gap. Germline assignment: CDR1 LNHDA and CDR2 SQIVND (reference sequence). CDR3 loop: CASGQSPYEQYF. The CDR3, as DNA: TGTGCCAGCGGACAATCTCCCTACGAGCAGTACTTC.

The chain employs TRBV7-3 and TRBJ1-1; the D is unclear. Trimming shortened V by 2 bases and J by 1 base, and 11 bases separated the two germline ends. This CDR3 has 15 amino acids. Germline V gene sequence: CDR1 SGHTA, CDR2 FQGTGA. CDR3 bases: TGTGCCAGCAGCTTAGGGCCGGCCCAGAACACTGAAGCTTTCTTT. Translation gives CASSLGPAQNTEAFF.

This sequence joins TRBV29-1 and TRBJ2-1; the D gene is possibly TRBD1 (6 bases). Germline CDR1 reads SQVTM; CDR2 reads ANQGSEA. Trimming left V 5 bases short and J 7 bases short, with 21 bases between. The CDR3 sequence is 15 residues long. The CDR3 DNA is TGCAGCGTTCTTGGGGGCGACTGGGCTACAAATGAGCAGTTCTTC. It yields the protein CSVLGGDWATNEQFF.

The genes are TRBV7-9 and TRBJ2-1; D call uncertain. The germline gives CDR1 SEHNR, CDR2 FQNEAQ (reference sequence). Trimming removed 5 bases at V and 5 bases at J, with 7 bases between. The CDR3 is 12 residues long. The CDR3 bases are TGTGCCAGCAGCCCCCCGGACAATGAGCAGTTCTTC. The encoded protein is CASSPPDNEQFF. The variable domain in full, completed from reference TRBV7-9 and TRBJ2-1, reads DTGVSQNPRHKITKRGQNVTFRCDPISEHNRLYWYRQTLGQGPEFLTYFQNEAQLEKSRLLSDRFSAERPKGSFSTLEIQRTEQGDSAMYLCASSPPDNEQFFGPGTRLTVL.

The chain is built from TRBV20-1 and TRBJ2-7, with D unresolved. This CDR3 is 11 amino acids long. Germline V lookup: CDR1 DFQATT, CDR2 SNEGSKA (reference sequence). Trimming left V 2 bases short and J 5 bases short, with 7 bases between. The CDR3 DNA follows: TGCAGTGCTAGACTAGTTCACGAGCAGTACTTC. Translating gives CSARLVHEQYF.

The V call is TRBV6-5, the J call TRBJ1-1, with a weak D call TRBD1 (5 bases). The CDR3 is 14 amino acids. Germline V gene lookup returns CDR1 MNHEY and CDR2 SVGAGI. V was shortened by 0 bases and J by 5 bases, with 10 bases between the two germline ends. Here the CDR3 DNA reads TGTGCCAGCAGTTACTCGGGGGGTCTGACTGAAGCTTTCTTT. Protein product: CASSYSGGLTEAFF.

This chain connects TRBV5-1 to TRBJ1-2; weak D call: TRBD1 (5 bases). From germline, CDR1 is SGHRS and CDR2 YFSETQ. V was clipped by 4 bases and J by 6 bases, with 16 bases between them. This CDR3 spans 14 amino acids. Here the CDR3 reads CASSHSGRRDGYTF. The CDR3 DNA is TGCGCCAGCAGCCATTCAGGGAGGAGAGATGGCTACACCTTC.

This chain uses TRBV6-1 with TRBJ1-6; TRBD1 aligns across 9 bases. This CDR3 is built from 14 residues. Germline CDR1 MNHNS, CDR2 SASEGT. The CDR3 nucleotides are TGTGTCGGCGGGACAGGGAACCAGGGGTCACCCCTCCACTTT. It translates to CVGGTGNQGSPLHF.

The rearrangement uses TRBV21-1 and TRBJ2-7; the table's D call, TRBD1, has no DNA check behind it. TRBV21-1 is assigned pseudogene status. This CDR3 comprises 15 residues. The CDR3 spells CASSTRDRGLHEQYF. For the CDR3, the DNA is TGTGCCAGCAGCACCCGGGACAGGGGGCTCCACGAGCAGTACTTC.

This chain joins TRBV6-6 and TRBJ2-1, with TRBD2 matching 8 bases. The CDR3 is 15 residues long. Losses at the gene ends were 9 bases for V and 0 bases for J; bases not matched to a gene: 7. Germline-derived CDR1 and CDR2 are MNHNY and SVGAGI (reference sequence). CDR3 loop: CASLRGGRSYNEQFF. For the CDR3, the DNA is TGTGCCAGTCTACGCGGGGGGCGCTCCTACAATGAGCAGTTCTTC.

The genes are TRBV4-1 and TRBJ2-7, with 12 bases fitting TRBD2. J was trimmed by 3 bases and V by 4 bases; bases with no gene match: 4. Germline CDR1 MGHRA, CDR2 YSYEKL. The CDR3 loop spans 15 amino acids. CDR3 loop: CASSRSLAGGYEQYF. The CDR3, as DNA: TGCGCCAGCAGCCGGTCACTAGCGGGGGGCTACGAGCAGTACTTC.

The J gene is TRBJ2-3, the V gene TRBV4-1; 8 nucleotides match TRBD2. CDR3 length: 18 amino acids. Germline CDR1 and CDR2: MGHRA and YSYEKL. Trimming took 2 bases from V and 2 from J; bases not matched to a gene: 12. CDR3 residues: CASSQKQIRGGDTDTQYF. In DNA, the CDR3 is TGCGCCAGCAGCCAAAAACAAATACGGGGGGGAGACACAGATACGCAGTATTTT.

This clone was observed a few times. V is TRBV2 and J is TRBJ2-3; D is unresolved. V lost 4 bases and J 4 bases, leaving 6 bases between the germline ends. This CDR3 is built from 12 residues. CDR1 and CDR2 from the germline V gene are SNHLY and FYNNEI. Here the CDR3 DNA reads TGTGCCAGCAGTGTTTACTCAGATACGCAGTATTTT. Its protein product is CASSVYSDTQYF.

This chain connects TRBV7-2 to TRBJ2-2; 8 nucleotides agree with TRBD1. With 4 bases clipped from V and 4 bases from J, the junction kept 2 bases outside the gene matches. The CDR3 is made up of 14 amino acids. Germline V gene sequence: CDR1 SGHTA, CDR2 FQGNSA. The CDR3 DNA follows: TGTGCCAGCAGCTGGACAGGGACCACCGGGGAGCTGTTTTTT. It encodes CASSWTGTTGELFF.

The chain recombines TRBV21-1 with TRBJ1-3; TRBD1 reflects the table's D call only, with no check against the DNA. TRBV21-1 is flagged as a pseudogene. This CDR3 has 15 amino acids. CDR3 coding DNA: TGTGCCAGCAACCGCTTACAGGAATCTGGAAACACCATATATTTT. As protein: CASNRLQESGNTIYF.

The V and J genes are TRBV27 and TRBJ2-7; 8 bases match TRBD1. V lost 2 bases to trimming and J lost 0 bases; unmatched junction nucleotides: 3. This CDR3 spans 15 amino acids. CDR1 is MNHEY, CDR2 SMNVEV, per germline (reference sequence). The CDR3 DNA sequence: TGTGCCAGCAGTTTACAGGGGGCTCCCTCCTACGAGCAGTACTTC. Protein product: CASSLQGAPSYEQYF.

This clone was observed many times. V is TRBV10-1 and J is TRBJ1-3; D gene unclear. V was pared by 3 bases and J by 4 bases, with 16 bases between. The germline gives CDR1 WNHNN, CDR2 SYGVQD (reference sequence). The CDR3 length is 16 residues. The CDR3 spells CASSDPSKGGGNTIYF. The DNA for the CDR3 is TGCGCCAGCAGTGACCCTTCAAAGGGAGGCGGAAACACCATATATTTT.

The rearrangement joins TRBV29-1 to TRBJ2-7; tentatively, D is TRBD1 (5 bases). The CDR3 extends over 13 amino acids. The V and J ends lost 7 bases and 2 bases respectively, with 15 bases between them. The germline gives CDR1 SQVTM, CDR2 ANQGSEA. The DNA for the CDR3 is TGCAGCGCCCAGGCGCCAGGGACCTACGAGCAGTACTTC. As protein: CSAQAPGTYEQYF.

The V and J genes are TRBV5-1 and TRBJ2-1; 7 bases match TRBD1. V trimming: 4 bases; J trimming: 4 bases; junction bases outside the gene matches: 5. Germline assignment: CDR1 SGHRS and CDR2 YFSETQ. The CDR3 has 14 residues. CDR3 sequence: CASSQAGGYNEQFF. The DNA for the CDR3 is TGCGCCAGCAGCCAAGCAGGGGGTTACAATGAGCAGTTCTTC.

This clone was seen a single time. The chain recombines TRBV7-9 with TRBJ2-1; tentatively, D is TRBD2 (5 bases). Germline lookup yields CDR1 SEHNR and CDR2 FQNEAQ (reference sequence). The length of the CDR3 is 16 residues. V lost 5 bases and J 7 bases, leaving 21 bases between the germline ends. CDR3 in DNA: TGTGCCAGCAGCCTCTGGACTCCCCTTATGGGTAATGAGCAGTTCTTC. Translated, it gives CASSLWTPLMGNEQFF.

The chain couples TRBV2 to TRBJ2-3, with 7 bases aligning to TRBD2. CDR1 and CDR2 from the germline V gene are SNHLY and FYNNEI. The CDR3 loop spans 15 amino acids. V trimming: 6 bases; J trimming: 2 bases; junction bases outside the gene matches: 8. In nucleotides, the CDR3 is TGTGCCAGCAGGGGAGCGGGGAAAGACACAGATACGCAGTATTTT. Encoded protein: CASRGAGKDTDTQYF.